These 30 T cell receptor beta chains came from one sample sequenced in a study of Ad26.COV2.S vaccination and SARS-CoV-2 variants. Treatment specified: some 20 received Ad26.COV2.S at low or high dose, single or two shots; several received placebo; per-sample allocation not given. Collection of samples fell on day 63 after the first vaccine or placebo injection. Generated by immunoSEQ multiplex PCR, the TCRdb table keeps only in-frame clones and is missing some. The sample has fewer than 800,000 clones; around 90% are singletons. Sequenced here: peripheral blood, sampled in a trial of Ad26.COV2.S vaccine versus placebo. The receptor set was obtained from a person aged 18-60 years who received the Ad26.COV2.S COVID-19 vaccine or a placebo.

The chain uses TRBV20-1 and TRBJ2-7, with a possible D match to TRBD2 (5 bases). V gave up 7 bases and J gave up 4 bases, with 11 bases separating them. The CDR3 contains 11 residues. The germline V gene has CDR1 DFQATT and CDR2 SNEGSKA (reference sequence). The CDR3 DNA is TGCAGTGTTGGGAGCCCTTACGAGCAGTACTTC. Amino acids: CSVGSPYEQYF.

This chain's CDR3 is CASSPPGGAGNTIYF. CDR3 sequence (DNA): TGTGCCAGCAGCCCCCCGGGGGGGGCTGGAAACACCATATATTTT. This chain uses TRBV11-2 with TRBJ1-3; D perhaps matches TRBD1 (5 bases). The CDR3 has 15 residues. Germline V gene data show CDR1 as SGHAT and CDR2 as FQNNGV. Trimming left V 5 bases short and J 2 bases short, with 13 bases between.

The chain links TRBV5-4 to TRBJ1-1, with D possibly being TRBD1 (6 bases). V dropped 0 bases and J dropped 0 bases, with 15 bases sitting between them. CDR1 is SGHNT and CDR2 is YYREEE in the germline V gene (reference sequence). CDR3 length: 17 amino acids. The CDR3 here is CASSLGGGTHLNTEAFF. The CDR3 nucleotides are TGTGCCAGCAGCTTGGGGGGGGGCACCCACTTGAACACTGAAGCTTTCTTT.

This chain joins TRBV4-1 and TRBJ2-1; the D gene is possibly TRBD2 (6 bases). The ends were cut back, 1 base at V and 5 bases at J, with 12 bases in the middle. The CDR3 is made up of 15 amino acids. Germline loops: CDR1 MGHRA, CDR2 YSYEKL. The CDR3 DNA sequence: TGCGCCAGCAGCCAAGGGGGACTTCCCCACAATGAGCAGTTCTTC. It encodes CASSQGGLPHNEQFF.

This chain links TRBV30 with TRBJ1-4, with D maybe TRBD1 (5 bases). CDR3 length equals 12 residues. Per the germline V gene, CDR1 is GTSNPN and CDR2 is SVGIG (reference sequence). V was shortened by 3 bases and J by 7 bases, with 9 bases between the two germline ends. This chain's CDR3 is CAWSPGAEKLFF. In DNA, the CDR3 is TGTGCCTGGAGCCCCGGGGCTGAAAAACTGTTTTTT.

The chain uses TRBV4-3 and TRBJ2-2, with D hard to call. Germline loops: CDR1 LGHNA, CDR2 YSLEER. CDR3 size: 15 residues. Trimming took 1 base from V and 4 from J, leaving 10 bases between them. The CDR3 spells CASSQVARGTGELFF. The DNA of the CDR3 is TGCGCCAGCAGCCAAGTAGCCCGCGGCACCGGGGAGCTGTTTTTT.

This chain connects TRBV6-1 to TRBJ1-3; no firm D call. Germline CDR1 is MNHNS and CDR2 is SASEGT. The CDR3 runs 18 residues. Trimming removed 4 bases from V and 1 base from J, with 20 bases in between. Here the CDR3 DNA reads TGTGCCAGCAGTGTGTTGGATCCGAATGGGTATTCTGGAAACACCATATATTTT. Protein: CASSVLDPNGYSGNTIYF.

Only one count was recorded for this clone. CDR3 in DNA: TGTGCCAGCAGTGATTTCGGCGGGGGGGCCCCAGATACGCAGTATTTT. It codes for CASSDFGGGAPDTQYF. The V call is TRBV6-1, the J call TRBJ2-3; 9 nucleotides match TRBD2. This CDR3 is 16 amino acids long. Germline V gene sequence: CDR1 MNHNS, CDR2 SASEGT. V gave up 3 bases and J gave up 4 bases; unmatched junction bases: 8.

The V gene is TRBV19, the J gene TRBJ2-7; D ambiguous. Germline assignment: CDR1 LNHDA and CDR2 SQIVND (reference sequence). The germline V and J ends were trimmed by 3 bases and 2 bases, with 11 bases remaining between them. This CDR3 has 14 amino acids. The CDR3 is CASSIKDGPYEQYF. The CDR3 DNA follows: TGTGCCAGTAGTATTAAGGACGGGCCCTACGAGCAGTACTTC.

The chain couples TRBV29-1 to TRBJ1-1; D gene unclear. Germline V gives CDR1 SQVTM, CDR2 ANQGSEA. This CDR3 has 10 amino acids. The V end lost 7 bases, the J end lost 6 bases, and 9 bases lay between the germline ends. In DNA, the CDR3 is TGCAGCGCGGGGAGTGCTGAAGCTTTCTTT. Translated: CSAGSAEAFF.

The CDR3 DNA sequence: TGTGCCAGCAGTTTCGCCGGGACAGGTACTGGCGGCTACACCTTC. It specifies CASSFAGTGTGGYTF. The chain employs TRBV27 and TRBJ1-2; 8 positions agree with TRBD1. The CDR3 consists of 15 residues. V was clipped by 3 bases and J by 8 bases; unmatched bases: 11. CDR1 is MNHEY and CDR2 is SMNVEV in the germline V gene (reference sequence).

This clone appeared a single time. The rearrangement links TRBV5-8 to TRBJ2-1; D is possibly TRBD1 (6 bases). The V end was cut by 4 bases, the J end by 12 bases, with 17 bases between. Looked up from germline, CDR1 is SGHTS and CDR2 is YDEGEE. This CDR3 comprises 13 residues. The DNA of the CDR3 is TGTGCCAGCAGCCCCTCAGGGTGGACAGCGCAGTTCTTC. Translating gives CASSPSGWTAQFF.

The J gene is TRBJ1-6, the V gene TRBV7-8; TRBD1 aligns across 9 bases. The germline V gene encodes CDR1 SGHVS and CDR2 FQNEAQ. The CDR3 extends over 17 amino acids. V gave up 5 bases and J gave up 8 bases; unmatched junction bases: 13. The CDR3: CASSLRSGTGTYSPLHF. The DNA for the CDR3 is TGTGCCAGCAGCCTTCGCTCCGGGACAGGGACTTATTCACCCCTCCACTTT.

V and J are TRBV7-2 and TRBJ2-2; the D gene could be TRBD1 or TRBD2 (5 bases each). The CDR3 runs 15 residues. V was clipped by 3 bases and J by 7 bases, with 15 bases between them. Germline lookup yields CDR1 SGHTA and CDR2 FQGNSA. CDR3: CASSFGGGHGGELFF. The CDR3 nucleotides read TGTGCCAGCAGCTTTGGGGGTGGGCATGGCGGGGAGCTGTTTTTT.

This sequence joins TRBV19 and TRBJ1-2; D remains unclear. Trimming cost V 4 bases and J 8 bases, with 14 bases left between them. This CDR3 has 13 amino acids. Germline CDR1 is LNHDA and CDR2 is SQIVND (reference sequence). CDR3: CASSTLRREGYTF. For the CDR3, the DNA is TGTGCCAGTAGTACACTGAGACGGGAGGGCTACACCTTC.

The chain joins TRBV5-1 to TRBJ2-3, with 8 bases lining up with TRBD2. Per germline, CDR1 SGHRS and CDR2 YFSETQ. Trimming removed 5 bases from V and 1 base from J; junction bases left unmatched: 9. CDR3 length: 16 residues. Here the CDR3 DNA reads TGCGCCAGCAGTAGCGGCGGGGGGCCGGGCACAGATACGCAGTATTTT. It specifies CASSSGGGPGTDTQYF. Looking up the rest from reference TRBV5-1 and TRBJ2-3 gives the full variable domain: KAGVTQTPRYLIKTRGQQVTLSCSPISGHRSVSWYQQTPGQGLQFLFEYFSETQRNKGNFPGRFSGRQFSNSRSEMNVSTLELGDSALYLCASSSGGGPGTDTQYFGPGTRLTVL.

This clone was detected only once. The chain employs TRBV5-6 and TRBJ2-4; 7 bases are shared with TRBD1. Per germline, CDR1 SGHDT and CDR2 YYEEEE. V gave up 3 bases and J gave up 1 base; unmatched junction bases: 4. The CDR3 has 15 residues. The CDR3 coding sequence is TGTGCCAGCAGCTACAGGGGAGCGGCCAAAAACATTCAGTACTTC. Its translation is CASSYRGAAKNIQYF.

V and J are TRBV5-1 and TRBJ2-4, with D possibly TRBD1 on 6 matching bases. CDR1 and CDR2 (germline): SGHRS, YFSETQ. V was pared by 0 bases and J by 7 bases, with 8 bases between. The length of the CDR3 is 13 residues. The CDR3 loop is CASSLGQANIQYF. CDR3 sequence (DNA): TGCGCCAGCAGCTTGGGACAGGCCAACATTCAGTACTTC.

The gene calls are TRBV6-5 and TRBJ1-1; a weak D match, TRBD1 (6 bases). The CDR3 is made up of 14 amino acids. Germline V gives CDR1 MNHEY, CDR2 SVGAGI. V dropped 6 bases and J dropped 4 bases, with 15 bases sitting between them. The CDR3 DNA follows: TGTGCCAGCAGGGTCAGGGGCTCTGTCACTGAAGCTTTCTTT. Amino acid sequence: CASRVRGSVTEAFF.

The rearrangement links TRBV4-3 to TRBJ2-7; no reliable D call. V lost 4 bases and J lost 2, with 15 bases in between. The CDR3 is 15 residues long. CDR1 is LGHNA and CDR2 is YSLEER in the germline V gene. CDR3 DNA sequence: TGCGCCAGCAGCCGCGAGTTAGGGTCCGCCTACGAGCAGTACTTC. Residues: CASSRELGSAYEQYF.

The J gene is TRBJ2-3, the V gene TRBV15; TRBD2 is a possible D gene (5 bases). CDR3 length: 15 amino acids. Germline V lookup: CDR1 LNHNV, CDR2 YYDKDF (reference sequence). Deletions cut 0 bases from V and 8 bases from J, with 15 bases between. The CDR3 bases are TGTGCCACCAGCAGAGATGCAGCGGAAGAAGGTACGCAGTATTTT. It translates to CATSRDAAEEGTQYF.

The chain links TRBV5-8 to TRBJ1-5; D gene ambiguous. CDR1 SGHTS and CDR2 YDEGEE come from the germline V gene. The length of the CDR3 is 15 residues. Between the trimmed V and J ends, which lost 5 bases and 3 bases, there was a span of 15 bases. CDR3 amino acids: CASRTAGLLNQPQHF. CDR3 bases: TGTGCCAGCAGGACCGCGGGCCTGCTCAATCAGCCCCAGCATTTT.

The chain joins TRBV5-1 to TRBJ2-1, with D possibly being TRBD1 or TRBD2 (5 bases each). Trimming removed 4 bases at V and 0 bases at J, with 11 bases between. The CDR3 length is 15 residues. Germline CDR1 and CDR2: SGHRS and YFSETQ. The CDR3 reads CASSLIGASYNEQFF. CDR3 nucleotide sequence: TGCGCCAGCAGCCTAATCGGGGCCTCCTACAATGAGCAGTTCTTC.

The rearrangement links TRBV6-1 to TRBJ2-5; TRBD1 might be the D (5 bases). This CDR3 region has 14 residues. Germline lookup yields CDR1 MNHNS and CDR2 SASEGT. The V and J ends lost 2 bases and 5 bases respectively, with 12 bases between them. CDR3 sequence (DNA): TGTGCCAGCAGTGAAAGGGGCGATGGGGAGACCCAGTACTTC. Its protein product is CASSERGDGETQYF.

The sample holds one count of this clone. The chain uses TRBV1 and TRBJ2-7; the table names TRBD2, a call not compared with the DNA. TRBV1 is an annotated pseudogene. CDR3 size: 20 residues. CDR3 coding DNA: TGCACCAGCAGCCAAGAACCGGGACTAGCGGCCCAAAACCCGTTCTACGAGCAGTACTTC. As protein: CTSSQEPGLAAQNPFYEQYF.

J is TRBJ2-1 and V is TRBV19, with 10 bases aligning to TRBD2. CDR3 size: 15 residues. J lost 9 bases, V lost 1 base, and 6 bases had no gene match. Germline loops: CDR1 LNHDA, CDR2 SQIVND (reference sequence). The CDR3 region has the DNA TGTGCCAGTAGTATAGGTCTAGCGGGAGTTAGTGAGCAGTTCTTC. This sequence encodes CASSIGLAGVSEQFF.

The rearrangement links TRBV27 to TRBJ2-3; 11 nucleotides line up with TRBD2. The V gene end was trimmed by 4 bases and the J gene end by 5 bases; junction bases not matched to a gene: 5. Germline V gene sequence: CDR1 MNHEY, CDR2 SMNVEV (reference sequence). The CDR3 is 15 residues long. CDR3 nucleotide sequence: TGTGCCAGCAGTTCACTAGCGGGAGCCCGAGATACGCAGTATTTT. Residues: CASSSLAGARDTQYF.

This clone was seen just once. The chain is built from TRBV5-1 and TRBJ2-5; unclear D gene. The V gene's germline CDR1 is SGHRS and CDR2 YFSETQ. This CDR3 comprises 16 residues. Trimming took 5 bases from V and 1 from J, leaving 18 bases between them. The CDR3 DNA reads as TGCGCCAGCAGGTACGACTTGATTACGACCCAAGAGACCCAGTACTTC. It is translated as CASRYDLITTQETQYF.

This clone came up once. The V and J genes are TRBV5-1 and TRBJ2-5, with 7 bases identical to TRBD1. This CDR3 is built from 15 residues. V lost 2 bases and J lost 1; bases outside the gene matches: 5. Germline CDR1 SGHRS, CDR2 YFSETQ. The CDR3: CASSLAQGIQETQYF. In DNA form, the CDR3 reads TGCGCCAGCAGCTTAGCACAGGGGATCCAAGAGACCCAGTACTTC.

The chain combines TRBV4-1 with TRBJ2-4; 7 nucleotides line up with TRBD2. The CDR3 is made up of 15 amino acids. V gave up 2 bases and J gave up 5 bases; unmatched junction bases: 6. Germline CDR1 and CDR2: MGHRA and YSYEKL. The CDR3 sequence: CASSQRTGGENIQYF. The CDR3 bases are TGCGCCAGCAGCCAACGGACTGGGGGGGAAAACATTCAGTACTTC.